Detailed here is one T cell receptor (beta chain). The antigen is undetermined. This sample is part of a study of monozygotic twins with inflammatory bowel disease. Whole-study results and caveats: By inverse Simpson index, TCRbeta diversity was lower in IBD patients than in healthy co-twins. Patient repertoires may carry noise from differing immunosuppressive treatments.

Every sample had its cDNA made across eight separate reactions. UMIs that included a 6-nucleotide sample barcode were added by template switching, which took place during cDNA synthesis. TCRdb reprocessed the 5' RACE reads and reports one entry per CDR3 protein, with no DNA. This sample carries over 150,000 distinct CDR3 sequences, with under 3.5% going to the ten biggest clones. This TCR derives from a human donor with ulcerative colitis or Crohn's disease, or a healthy co-twin of an affected twin (not recorded which). Specimen: blood.

CDR3 protein: CASSFGRNTEAFF. The genes are TRBV7-9 and TRBJ1-1. Germline V CDR1 and CDR2: SEHNR, FQNEAQ (reference sequence). The CDR3 has 13 residues.